This TCR beta chain was sequenced during a study of blood T cell repertoires in COVID-19. Background on the study: The analysed material was cDNA or gDNA that came from T cells, B-cell-depleted T cells, or PBMCs.

Trimming at V came to 2 bases and at J to 3 bases, leaving 6 bases not matched to a gene. CDR3 length: 16 residues. Germline assignment: CDR1 PRHDT and CDR2 FYEKMQ (reference sequence). Per the authors' pipeline: How many nucleated cells were present was estimated from reference gene primer amplification. Only in-frame clones appear in the TCRdb table, and some are missing; sequencing was by immunoSEQ multiplex PCR. Clonal size and the V and J genes are those of that table, whereas D and trimming came from the DNA. Seen here are over 10,000 clones, roughly nine tenths observed once, and the top ten hold approximately 20%.

The TCR comes from a woman between 55 and 75 years old with active COVID-19. Material: peripheral blood. The V call is TRBV13, the J call TRBJ2-2; 7 bases are shared with TRBD2. The CDR3: CASSLRGRVDTGELFF. CDR3 in DNA: TGTGCCAGCAGCTTACGGGGGAGGGTAGACACCGGGGAGCTGTTTTTT.